The clone carrying this TCR beta chain appeared a few times. Trimming shortened V by 0 bases and J by 5 bases, and 15 bases separated the two germline ends. The germline gives CDR1 ENHRY, CDR2 SYGVKD. The CDR3 spans 16 residues. This record comes from a study of response to subunit inactivated influenza vaccine. TCRdb re-called the RT-PCR reads with MiXCR, one entry per CDR3 protein. The sample shows about 650,000 distinct CDR3 sequences, around 16% of them seen only once. This TCR derives from a man between 50 and 59 years old who received an inactivated influenza vaccine. This sample comprised PBMCs from blood, obtained 12 days after vaccination. This chain links TRBV10-3 with TRBJ2-3, with D possibly matching TRBD2 (6 bases). Written as DNA, the CDR3 is TGTGCCATCAGTGAGTCGAGAACTAGCTTTAAAGATACGCAGTATTTT. Encoded protein: CAISESRTSFKDTQYF.